This entry is about one T cell receptor beta chain. The data were taken from a study of shared T cell receptors in the human thymus. The V gene's germline CDR1 is SGHTA and CDR2 FQGTGA. The CDR3 runs 17 residues. V lost 4 bases and J lost 4, with 20 bases in between. TCRdb's table, derived via immunoSEQ multiplex PCR, lists solely in-frame clones and lacks some. The sample includes 500,000 to 850,000 clones, 87% of them seen just once. Another study also made use of these data, one on human thymus T cells. From that second work: It was healthy Finnish infants having corrective surgery for congenital heart defects who were the donors. Thymus specimens were resections from corrective heart surgery. An apparent bias in V and J gene usage was seen in thymic and blood repertoires. Related research has reported that thymic repertoires overlap highly among unrelated individuals.

Specimen: thymocytes. The gene calls are TRBV7-3 and TRBJ2-1, with D possibly matching TRBD2 (6 bases). The TCR comes from a boy younger than two with a congenital heart defect. The CDR3 is CASSSTPPQEGYNEQFF. The CDR3 DNA sequence: TGTGCCAGCAGCTCTACCCCCCCACAGGAGGGATACAATGAGCAGTTCTTC.